A selection of T cell receptor beta chains follows, all from one sample in a study of a mutant IDH1 vaccine in newly diagnosed glioma. These receptors' targets are unknown. Here immunoSEQ multiplex PCR was the method, and the copy in TCRdb shows in-frame clones only, minus some. The sample lists more than 55,000 clones, around 80% seen once, with around 3.5% in the top ten. The sample here was PBMCs, taken from a glioma patient whose treatment included an IDH1 peptide vaccine. These receptors originate from a man in his thirties or forties with glioma. CDR3s include the opening cysteine and the closing phenylalanine or tryptophan. Fields, in order: CDR3 length, V gene, D gene, J gene, CDR3 DNA, CDR3 protein. The D gene is left open where the match is weak.

14	TRBV6-5	NA	TRBJ2-7	TGTGCCAGCAGCCATAAGACTGCCTCCTACGAGCAGTACTTC	CASSHKTASYEQYF
12	TRBV9	NA	TRBJ2-5	TGTGCCAGCAGCGGGAGCAGAGAGACCCAGTACTTC	CASSGSRETQYF
15	TRBV10-3	NA	TRBJ1-5	TGTGCCATCAGTGAGTCTGAGGGGCTAGAAGGACCCCAGCATTTT	CAISESEGLEGPQHF
14	TRBV18	NA	TRBJ1-5	TGTGCCAGCTCACCCGGGGCAAAGGATCAGCCCCAGCATTTT	CASSPGAKDQPQHF
13	TRBV7-6	NA	TRBJ1-2	TGTGCCAGCAGCCCGCAGGAAAACTATAGCTACACCTTC	CASSPQENYSYTF
16	TRBV18	TRBD2	TRBJ2-7	TGTGCCAGCTCACCAATTAGCGGGAGGGGCTTAGACGAGCAGTACTTC	CASSPISGRGLDEQYF
13	TRBV10-3	TRBD2	TRBJ2-1	TGTGCCATCAGTGAGACGGGGGGTTGGGAGCAGTTCTTC	CAISETGGWEQFF
14	TRBV5-1	NA	TRBJ2-2	TGCGCCAGCAGCTTGGTTGTGGTCACCGGGGAGCTGTTTTTT	CASSLVVVTGELFF
14	TRBV2	NA	TRBJ2-7	TGTGCCAGCAGGGATAGACAGGAAAGGAACGAGCAGTACTTC	CASRDRQERNEQYF
17	TRBV7-9	NA	TRBJ2-3	TGTGCCAGCAGACCCAAGGGGGGGGAGGGAATGGCGGATACGCAGTATTTT	CASRPKGGEGMADTQYF
14	TRBV9	NA	TRBJ2-7	TGTGCCAGCAGCGACTGGCCTAACGACTACGAGCAGTACTTC	CASSDWPNDYEQYF